Sequencing of this T cell receptor beta chain was carried out in a study of cytomegalovirus exposure and HLA in healthy donors. The overall study: Samples from HLA-typed donors yielded about 85 million unique TCRs in an early data release. Study findings and constraints: Per a later analysis, about 15,000 TCR beta sequences showed association with HLA alleles at 0.05 false discovery rate. Reports indicated that the classifier achieved high specificity and sensitivity in diagnosing cytomegalovirus status. In a later analysis, TCR association rates varied by HLA locus: DRB1 most, HLA-C fewest.

Germline CDR1 SGDLS, CDR2 YYNGEE. Trimming at V came to 0 bases and at J to 2 bases, leaving 4 bases not matched to a gene. The CDR3 runs to 15 residues. In regard to this clone: Its antigen is unidentified.

A multiplex PCR was run with 60 Vbeta primers and 13 Jbeta primers. Measured with immunoSEQ multiplex PCR; TCRdb has only the in-frame clones, and not every one. In the table there are around 150,000 clones, around 76% of which are singletons. The sample taken for sequencing was PBMCs. J is TRBJ1-1 and V is TRBV9, with TRBD1 matching over 7 bases. The clonotype comes from a female donor in good health and CMV-seronegative. CDR3 in amino acids: CASSVVSGGNTEAFF. CDR3 DNA: TGTGCCAGCAGCGTAGTTTCAGGGGGTAACACTGAAGCTTTCTTT.